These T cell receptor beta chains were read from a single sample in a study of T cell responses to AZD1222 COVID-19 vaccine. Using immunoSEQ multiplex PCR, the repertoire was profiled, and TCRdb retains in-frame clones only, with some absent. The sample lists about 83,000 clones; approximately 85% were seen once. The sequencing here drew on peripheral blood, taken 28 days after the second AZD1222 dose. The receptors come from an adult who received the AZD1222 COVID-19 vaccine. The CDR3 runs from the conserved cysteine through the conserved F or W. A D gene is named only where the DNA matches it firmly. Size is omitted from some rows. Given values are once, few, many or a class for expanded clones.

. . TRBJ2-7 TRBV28 TGTGCCAGCAGTCCCGATGGATTGTCCTACGAGCAGTACTTC CASSPDGLSYEQYF
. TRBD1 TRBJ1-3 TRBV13 TGTGCCAGCAGCTTGGGGACAGGGGTAAACACCATATATTTT CASSLGTGVNTIYF
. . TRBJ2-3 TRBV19 TGTGCCAGTAGTATAGGACCACAGCCTACAGATACGCAGTATTTT CASSIGPQPTDTQYF
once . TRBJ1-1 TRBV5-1 TGCGCCAGCAGCTTGAATTCCCGGAGGACCGTGGACGCTTTCTTT CASSLNSRRTVDAFF
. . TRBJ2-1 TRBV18 TGTGCCAGCTTGTCAGACAGATACAATGAGCAGTTCTTC CASLSDRYNEQFF
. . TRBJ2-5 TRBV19 TGTGCCAGTAGTATCGTCACCTCCCGAGAGACCCAGTACTTC CASSIVTSRETQYF
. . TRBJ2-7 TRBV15 TGTGCCACCAGCATCGACCAGGGGTACGAGCAGTACTTC CATSIDQGYEQYF
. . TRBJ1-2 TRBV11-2 TGTGCCAGCAGCTTAGATCCGACCTACTATGGCTACACCTTC CASSLDPTYYGYTF
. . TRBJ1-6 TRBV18 TGTGCCAGCTCACCGGAGTCAGGGTCTAATTCACCCCTCCACTTT CASSPESGSNSPLHF
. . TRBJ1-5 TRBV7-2 TGTGCCAGCAGCTTAGAGTCTGCAGTCAATCAGCCCCAGCATTTT CASSLESAVNQPQHF
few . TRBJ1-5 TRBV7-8 TGTGCCAGCAGCTTCCTGGGGGAAACCAATCAGCCCCAGCATTTT CASSFLGETNQPQHF
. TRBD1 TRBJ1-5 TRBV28 TGTGCCAGCATTCAGGGACAGCCCAATCAGCCCCAGCATTTT CASIQGQPNQPQHF
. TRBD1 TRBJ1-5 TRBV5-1 TGCGCCAGCAGCCCGCTGCCCCCCAGACAGGGTCCAGGTCAGCCCCAGCATTTT CASSPLPPRQGPGQPQHF
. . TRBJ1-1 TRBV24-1 TGTGCCACCAGTGATCCGGGGTCGAACACTGAAGCTTTCTTT CATSDPGSNTEAFF
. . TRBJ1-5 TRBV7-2 TGTGCCAGCAGCACCAGGGTAGGGGGCAATCAGCCCCAGCATTTT CASSTRVGGNQPQHF
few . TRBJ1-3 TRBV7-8 TGTGCCAGCAGCTTGGGCTCTGGAAACACCATATATTTT CASSLGSGNTIYF
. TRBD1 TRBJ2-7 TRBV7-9 TGTGCCAGCAGGTTGACAGGGGTCGACGAGCAGTACTTC CASRLTGVDEQYF
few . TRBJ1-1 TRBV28 TGTGCCAGCTCAAAACCGGGACATAATGGGGTAGACACTGAAGCTTTCTTT CASSKPGHNGVDTEAFF
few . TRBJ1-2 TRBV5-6 TGTGCCAGCAGCTTGAGGGGAGGAGAGAACTATGGCTACACCTTC CASSLRGGENYGYTF
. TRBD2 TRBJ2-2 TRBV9 TGTGCCAGCAGCGTAGAGGGACTAGCCCATGGGGAGCTGTTTTTT CASSVEGLAHGELFF
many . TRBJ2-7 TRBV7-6 TGTGCCAGCAGCTCGATAAGGGGGACAAACGCCTACGAGCAGTACTTC CASSSIRGTNAYEQYF